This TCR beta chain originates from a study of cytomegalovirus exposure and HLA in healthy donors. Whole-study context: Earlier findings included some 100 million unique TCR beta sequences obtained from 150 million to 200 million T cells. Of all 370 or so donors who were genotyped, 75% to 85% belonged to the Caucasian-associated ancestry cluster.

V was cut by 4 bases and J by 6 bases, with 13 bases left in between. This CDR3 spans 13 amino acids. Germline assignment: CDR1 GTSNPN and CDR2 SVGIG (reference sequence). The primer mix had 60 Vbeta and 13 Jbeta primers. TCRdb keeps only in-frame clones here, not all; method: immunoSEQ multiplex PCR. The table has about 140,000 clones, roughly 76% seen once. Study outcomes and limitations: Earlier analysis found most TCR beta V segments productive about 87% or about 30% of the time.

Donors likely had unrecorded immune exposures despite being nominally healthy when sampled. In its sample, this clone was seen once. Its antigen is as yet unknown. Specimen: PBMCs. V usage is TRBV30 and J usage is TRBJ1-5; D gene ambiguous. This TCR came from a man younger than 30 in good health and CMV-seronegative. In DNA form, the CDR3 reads TGTGCCTGGAATGAGGATCGCGGTCAGCCCCAGCATTTT. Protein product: CAWNEDRGQPQHF.